Presented here are 28 T cell receptor beta chains from one specimen sequenced in a study of T cells after posttransplantation cyclophosphamide. Libraries were prepared by immunoSEQ multiplex PCR; TCRdb keeps only in-frame clonotypes and omits some of them. Of 5,500 to 7,500 clones listed, roughly 98% were seen once; the top ten hold just over 0.85%. The sequenced sample consisted of memory CD4+ T cells sorted from PBMCs. These receptor sequences come from a man aged 40-50 years in good health, CMV-negative, and a related stem cell transplant donor.

The chain couples TRBV5-6 to TRBJ1-3, with D unclear. The CDR3 has 17 residues. Germline V gene sequence: CDR1 SGHDT, CDR2 YYEEEE. V was clipped by 4 bases and J by 0 bases, with 17 bases between them. The chain's CDR3 is CASSLRSNHFSGNTIYF. CDR3 bases: TGTGCCAGCAGCCTGCGGTCAAACCACTTCTCTGGAAACACCATATATTTT.

The V call is TRBV15, the J call TRBJ1-5; 8 nucleotides match TRBD1. CDR1 LNHNV and CDR2 YYDKDF come from the germline V gene (reference sequence). V was clipped by 1 base and J by 5 bases; unmatched bases: 4. This CDR3 is built from 15 residues. The CDR3 DNA follows: TGTGCCACCAGCAGAGGGACAGGGAACGATCAGCCCCAGCATTTT. Protein product: CATSRGTGNDQPQHF.

V and J are TRBV5-1 and TRBJ1-2; D is uncertain. The CDR3 is 12 amino acids. Germline loops: CDR1 SGHRS, CDR2 YFSETQ. The V gene lost 4 bases and the J gene lost 4 bases, with 8 bases spanning the gap. In nucleotides, the CDR3 is TGCGCCAGCAGCCTCGACACCTATGGCTACACCTTC. Encoded protein: CASSLDTYGYTF. The full variable domain, its missing parts supplied by reference TRBV5-1 and TRBJ1-2, is KAGVTQTPRYLIKTRGQQVTLSCSPISGHRSVSWYQQTPGQGLQFLFEYFSETQRNKGNFPGRFSGRQFSNSRSEMNVSTLELGDSALYLCASSLDTYGYTFGSGTRLTVV.

The chain has TRBV6-1 and TRBJ1-5; D might be TRBD1 (5 bases). V lost 7 bases, J lost 2 bases, and 12 bases lay in between. The CDR3 is 14 amino acids. Germline values: CDR1 MNHNS, CDR2 SASEGT. DNA of the CDR3: TGTGCCAGCAAGGGGCCCCAAGGCAATCAGCCCCAGCATTTT. Its translation: CASKGPQGNQPQHF.

The chain links TRBV28 to TRBJ2-5; 9 positions match TRBD2. The CDR3 is 15 residues long. The V and J ends lost 5 bases and 3 bases, in that order; junction bases with no gene match: 7. Germline V gene data show CDR1 as MDHEN and CDR2 as SYDVKM. DNA of the CDR3: TGTGCCAGCAGTCCCCCCCGACTAGCGGAAGAGACCCAGTACTTC. This codes for CASSPPRLAEETQYF.

The V and J genes are TRBV7-2 and TRBJ2-7; TRBD1 matches at 7 bases. CDR3 length equals 12 residues. Per the germline V gene, CDR1 is SGHTA and CDR2 is FQGNSA. V gave up 5 bases and J gave up 11 bases; unmatched junction bases: 9. CDR3 sequence: CASSVDREKKYF. CDR3 nucleotides: TGTGCCAGCAGCGTCGACAGGGAAAAAAAGTACTTC.

This chain joins TRBV7-2 and TRBJ2-1, with 7 bases fitting TRBD2. This CDR3 is built from 14 residues. Germline lookup yields CDR1 SGHTA and CDR2 FQGNSA. The ends lost 3 bases at V and 6 bases at J; junction bases unmatched: 5. The CDR3 nucleotides are TGTGCCAGCAGCTTCTCTAGCGGCTTCAATGAGCAGTTCTTC. Protein sequence: CASSFSSGFNEQFF.

The chain links TRBV7-2 to TRBJ1-2; D might be TRBD1 (6 bases). The CDR3 spans 15 residues. Trimming removed 3 bases from V and 5 bases from J, with 16 bases in between. Germline V lookup: CDR1 SGHTA, CDR2 FQGNSA. The CDR3 DNA is TGTGCCAGCAGCTTGGGGTTCAGGGGCCCTTATGGCTACACCTTC. This gives the protein CASSLGFRGPYGYTF.

This chain uses TRBV30 with TRBJ2-1; 8 bases fit TRBD1. This CDR3 contains 11 residues. Looked up from germline, CDR1 is GTSNPN and CDR2 is SVGIG (reference sequence). J lost 14 bases, V lost 4 bases, and 7 bases had no gene match. CDR3 residues: CAWTRGPGKFF. CDR3 coding DNA: TGTGCCTGGACCAGGGGGCCCGGAAAGTTCTTC.

The rearrangement links TRBV10-1 to TRBJ1-2; D remains ambiguous. Per germline, CDR1 WNHNN and CDR2 SYGVQD (reference sequence). Trimming removed 6 bases from V and 7 bases from J, with 15 bases in between. This CDR3 is built from 13 residues. The DNA of the CDR3 is TGCGCCAGCAGGGATGGACTTTCCTGTGGCTACACCTTC. This gives the protein CASRDGLSCGYTF.

The chain links TRBV6-6 to TRBJ1-5, with D possibly being TRBD1 (6 bases). The CDR3 is 15 amino acids. The V gene lost 2 bases and the J gene lost 0 bases, with 8 bases spanning the gap. From germline, CDR1 is MNHNY and CDR2 SVGAGI (reference sequence). The CDR3 nucleotides read TGTGCCAGCAGTTACCCAGGGGTTAGCAATCAGCCCCAGCATTTT. It encodes CASSYPGVSNQPQHF.

J is TRBJ2-2 and V is TRBV5-1; TRBD1 matches at 9 bases. There are 18 residues in the CDR3. CDR1 is SGHRS, CDR2 YFSETQ, per germline. Germline trimming cut 1 base from V and 2 bases from J; bases unmatched to any gene: 9. CDR3 in DNA: TGCGCCAGCAGCTTGCTACCTCCGGGACAGGGAAACACCGGGGAGCTGTTTTTT. As protein: CASSLLPPGQGNTGELFF.

The rearrangement links TRBV10-1 to TRBJ2-1; TRBD2 might be the D (6 bases). The CDR3 is made up of 12 amino acids. The V gene's germline CDR1 is WNHNN and CDR2 SYGVQD (reference sequence). V lost 5 bases and J 9 bases, leaving 11 bases between the germline ends. CDR3 loop: CASSFYGSEQFF. In DNA, the CDR3 is TGCGCCAGCAGTTTTTACGGGAGTGAGCAGTTCTTC.

The rearrangement links TRBV12-5 to TRBJ2-1; D is undetermined. Germline loops: CDR1 LGHNT, CDR2 FRNRAP. CDR3 length equals 13 residues. Trimming took 2 bases from V and 3 from J, leaving 5 bases between them. CDR3 in amino acids: CASGLYSYNEQFF. The CDR3 DNA follows: TGTGCTAGTGGTTTGTACAGCTACAATGAGCAGTTCTTC.

The gene calls are TRBV14 and TRBJ1-6, with D perhaps matching TRBD1 (6 bases). The V end was cut by 0 bases, the J end by 9 bases, with 12 bases between. The CDR3 is 15 residues long. Germline loops: CDR1 SGHDN, CDR2 FVKESK. The DNA of the CDR3 is TGTGCCAGCAGCCAAGATGCGGGGGCAGTTTCACCCCTCCACTTT. It codes for CASSQDAGAVSPLHF. Using reference TRBV14 and TRBJ1-6 for the parts outside the CDR3, the full variable domain is EAGVTQFPSHSVIEKGQTVTLRCDPISGHDNLYWYRRVMGKEIKFLLHFVKESKQDESGMPNNRFLAERTGGTYSTLKVQPAELEDSGVYFCASSQDAGAVSPLHFGNGTRLTVT.

The chain joins TRBV28 to TRBJ2-7; no clear D. CDR3 length: 13 amino acids. Trimming removed 6 bases at V and 4 bases at J, with 13 bases between. CDR1 MDHEN and CDR2 SYDVKM come from the germline V gene. The CDR3 sequence: CASSQSQTYEQYF. Written as DNA, the CDR3 is TGTGCCAGCAGCCAATCCCAGACTTACGAGCAGTACTTC.

This chain uses TRBV5-1 with TRBJ2-2; 8 bases are a match to TRBD2. Germline-derived CDR1 and CDR2 are SGHRS and YFSETQ. The trim removed 4 bases at V and 5 bases at J, leaving 10 bases unmatched. The CDR3 spans 16 residues. As DNA, the CDR3 is TGCGCCAGCAGCCCTTCCGGGACTAGAGGGACCGGGGAGCTGTTTTTT. This codes for CASSPSGTRGTGELFF.

This clone was seen a single time. V usage is TRBV28 and J usage is TRBJ1-5; TRBD1 matches 8 bases. The CDR3 sequence is 17 residues long. The trim removed 2 bases at V and 3 bases at J, leaving 9 bases unmatched. The germline V gene encodes CDR1 MDHEN and CDR2 SYDVKM. The CDR3: CASSLLSGRGLNQPQHF. In DNA form, the CDR3 reads TGTGCCAGCAGTTTACTATCGGGCAGGGGGCTCAATCAGCCCCAGCATTTT.

The chain combines TRBV4-1 with TRBJ2-3; 12 bases match TRBD2. The V gene end was trimmed by 4 bases and the J gene end by 3 bases; junction bases not matched to a gene: 8. The germline CDR1 and CDR2 sequences are MGHRA and YSYEKL. The CDR3 runs to 17 residues. CDR3 loop: CASSPHSTSGRTDTQYF. The CDR3 DNA follows: TGCGCCAGCAGCCCCCACTCGACTAGCGGGAGAACAGATACGCAGTATTTT.

The chain carries TRBV7-2 and TRBJ1-2; D is uncertain. This CDR3 comprises 17 residues. V dropped 2 bases and J dropped 4 bases, with 20 bases sitting between them. Germline assignment: CDR1 SGHTA and CDR2 FQGNSA. Written as DNA, the CDR3 is TGTGCCAGCAGCTTACGGTTGCCAGGCGGGGAGAGCTATGGCTACACCTTC. This codes for CASSLRLPGGESYGYTF. The whole variable domain, filled in from reference TRBV7-2 and TRBJ1-2, reads GAGVSQSPSNKVTEKGKDVELRCDPISGHTALYWYRQSLGQGLEFLIYFQGNSAPDKSGLPSDRFSAERTGGSVSTLTIQRTQQEDSAVYLCASSLRLPGGESYGYTFGSGTRLTVV.

This chain connects TRBV27 to TRBJ2-2, with D possibly TRBD2 on 5 matching bases. Per the germline V gene, CDR1 is MNHEY and CDR2 is SMNVEV (reference sequence). The CDR3 is 15 residues long. Deletions cut 1 base from V and 3 bases from J, with 9 bases between. CDR3 nucleotides: TGTGCCAGCAGTTTATTTCCGGAGGACACCGGGGAGCTGTTTTTT. This encodes CASSLFPEDTGELFF.

The rearrangement uses TRBV30 and TRBJ1-2, with 10 bases matching TRBD1. CDR3 length: 13 residues. J lost 8 bases, V lost 0 bases, and 3 bases had no gene match. Per the germline V gene, CDR1 is GTSNPN and CDR2 is SVGIG (reference sequence). The DNA of the CDR3 is TGTGCCTGGAGTGTGGGACAGGGGAGGGGCTACACCTTC. This encodes CAWSVGQGRGYTF.

The V call is TRBV27, the J call TRBJ2-6; 7 positions agree with TRBD1. This CDR3 has 17 residues. The germline CDR1 and CDR2 sequences are MNHEY and SMNVEV (reference sequence). The junction had 7 bases not matched to a gene; V was cut back by 4 bases and J by 1 base. CDR3: CASSSRGLGSGANVLTF. The CDR3 DNA reads TGTGCCAGCAGTTCTAGGGGGCTAGGTTCTGGGGCCAACGTCCTGACTTTC.

CDR3 nucleotide sequence: TGCGCCAGCATCGGGGGACCCCGGCTAAGTGAGCAGTACTTC. It codes for CASIGGPRLSEQYF. The rearrangement joins TRBV23-1 to TRBJ2-7; weak D call: TRBD2 (6 bases). TRBV23-1 has ORF status, its function being uncertain. This CDR3 is built from 14 residues. Trimming left V 7 bases short and J 7 bases short, with 20 bases between.

The CDR3 loop reads CASRQMTGGRQPQHF. CDR3 nucleotides: TGTGCCAGTAGGCAGATGACAGGGGGCAGACAGCCCCAGCATTTT. This chain joins TRBV19 and TRBJ1-5; the match to TRBD1 covers 10 bases. CDR3 size: 15 residues. The V segment lost 6 bases and the J segment 7 bases; nucleotides outside the gene matches: 9. Germline lookup yields CDR1 LNHDA and CDR2 SQIVND (reference sequence).

The V call is TRBV18, the J call TRBJ1-1; D remains unclear. V was clipped by 3 bases and J by 11 bases, with 13 bases between them. Germline CDR1 and CDR2: KGHSH and LQKENI. This CDR3 comprises 12 residues. This CDR3 is CASSPRGLDAFF. The CDR3 DNA follows: TGTGCCAGCTCACCTCGAGGATTAGATGCTTTCTTT.

Comment on this clone: Compared with germline, one end of the junction differs, possibly owing to a read error. This rearrangement joins TRBV10-3 to TRBJ1-1; tentatively, D is TRBD1 (5 bases). The germline gives CDR1 ENHRY, CDR2 SYGVKD. The CDR3 loop spans 16 amino acids. CDR3 protein: CAIRDEAGRANPEAFF. The DNA for the CDR3 is TGTGCCATCAGGGACGAAGCGGGCAGGGCGAACCCTGAAGCTTTCTTT.

The rearrangement joins TRBV7-2 to TRBJ2-2; 9 bases match TRBD2. With V trimmed by 5 bases and J by 2 bases, 9 bases remained unmatched. Germline V gives CDR1 SGHTA, CDR2 FQGNSA. The CDR3 covers 17 residues. DNA for the CDR3: TGTGCCAGCAGCCCTCCATCCGGGACTAGCAACACCGGGGAGCTGTTTTTT. It translates to CASSPPSGTSNTGELFF.